The 3 T cell receptor beta chains below were found in one sample sequenced in a study of T cell repertoires in cytomegalovirus infection. TCRdb used MiXCR to reprocess the reads, holding one entry per CDR3 protein. This sample has hundreds of thousands of distinct CDR3 sequences; around 9.5% occur once, and the top ten carry 3.5% to 4.5%. The specimen was PBMCs. Receptor source: a human donor in good health (CMV status not recorded). Some clones in this sample may be carry-over from other donors' samples.

The V gene is TRBV7-6, the J gene TRBJ2-5, with a weak D call TRBD1 (5 bases). Between the trimmed V and J ends, which lost 2 bases and 4 bases, there was a span of 8 bases. The CDR3 totals 13 residues. From germline, CDR1 is SGHVS and CDR2 FNYEAQ. CDR3 protein: CASSLPGIETQYF. Written as DNA, the CDR3 is TGTGCCAGCAGCTTACCAGGGATAGAGACCCAGTACTTC.

This clonotype was recorded once. V and J are TRBV6-2 or TRBV6-3 and TRBJ1-2, with D possibly matching TRBD1 (5 bases). Germline V lookup: CDR1 MNHEY, CDR2 SVGEGT. The CDR3 runs 11 residues. The V and J ends lost 6 bases and 7 bases respectively, with 9 bases between them. The CDR3 DNA sequence: TGTGCCAGCAGCGAAGGGGCTGGCTACACCTTC. This sequence encodes CASSEGAGYTF.

This clonotype was observed a handful of times. The V call is TRBV7-3, the J call TRBJ2-2; weak D call: TRBD2 (6 bases). The V end lost 5 bases, the J end lost 1 base, and 17 bases lay between the germline ends. The V gene's germline CDR1 is SGHTA and CDR2 FQGTGA. CDR3 length: 17 amino acids. The chain's CDR3 is CASSPYTGGVNTGELFF. CDR3 DNA: TGTGCCAGCAGCCCCTATACTGGCGGGGTGAACACCGGGGAGCTGTTTTTT. The complete variable domain, with remaining parts taken from reference TRBV7-3 and TRBJ2-2, reads GAGVSQTPSNKVTEKGKYVELRCDPISGHTALYWYRQSLGQGPEFLIYFQGTGAADDSGLPNDRFFAVRPEGSVSTLKIQRTERGDSAVYLCASSPYTGGVNTGELFFGEGSRLTVL.